This TCR beta chain came from a study of blood T cells in healthy people across ages. A J-beta primer mix and a sample-barcoded 5' primer were used in a second PCR of roughly 6 to 11 cycles. A template-switch adaptor that had 12 random nucleotides put a tag on each cDNA molecule. Each CDR3 protein is one row after TCRdb ran MiXCR on the 5' RACE reads. The sample consists of about 800,000 distinct CDR3 sequences, around half of them appearing once. The CDR3 consists of 15 residues. The germline gives CDR1 SGHDT, CDR2 YYEEEE. Between the trimmed V and J ends, which lost 3 bases and 7 bases, there was a span of 17 bases. Notes on the study in general: There were more naive CD4+ cells and higher diversity in long-lived donors than in aged donors. TCR beta diversity was tightly associated with the proportion of naive T cells.

This clonotype was detected many times. Its target is not known. Sequenced sample: blood. This TCR derives from a man older than 75 in good health. The chain employs TRBV5-6 and TRBJ2-4; perhaps TRBD1 as D (6 bases). The CDR3 sequence: CASSSTAQGRNIQYF. CDR3 coding DNA: TGTGCCAGCAGCTCCACCGCCCAGGGGCGGAACATTCAGTACTTC. Variable domain in full (rest from reference TRBV5-6 and TRBJ2-4): DAGVTQSPTHLIKTRGQQVTLRCSPKSGHDTVSWYQQALGQGPQFIFQYYEEEERQRGNFPDRFSGHQFPNYSSELNVNALLLGDSALYLCASSSTAQGRNIQYFGAGTRLSVL.